Listed below are T cell receptor beta chains from one sample, sequenced in a study of technical replicates of blood from a handful of donors. Profiling relied on immunoSEQ multiplex PCR, and the TCRdb table lists in-frame clones only, not all of them. Here the sample spans around 76,000 clones, 80% to 95% being singletons. Sample: T cells isolated from PBMCs. Receptors originate from a human donor in good health. Each CDR3 is given with its conserved first and last residue. Each record gives: CDR3 length, V gene, J gene, CDR3 protein.

cdr3_length: 14; v_call: TRBV11-3; j_call: TRBJ1-3; cdr3_aa: CASSLTGRGNTIYF
cdr3_length: 11; v_call: TRBV19; j_call: TRBJ2-7; cdr3_aa: CASGQGIEQYF
cdr3_length: 13; v_call: TRBV2; j_call: TRBJ2-5; cdr3_aa: CASSEPGGETQYF
cdr3_length: 16; v_call: TRBV7-8; j_call: TRBJ1-1; cdr3_aa: CASSFAGTGLNTEAFF
cdr3_length: 18; v_call: TRBV28; j_call: TRBJ1-4; cdr3_aa: CATRLGQLLAATNEKLFF
cdr3_length: 12; v_call: TRBV18; j_call: TRBJ1-2; cdr3_aa: CASSPDRGPYTF
cdr3_length: 12; v_call: TRBV29-1; j_call: TRBJ1-1; cdr3_aa: CSAYGENTEAFF
cdr3_length: 11; v_call: TRBV19; j_call: TRBJ1-2; cdr3_aa: CASSIGVGYTF
cdr3_length: 19; v_call: TRBV27; j_call: TRBJ2-1; cdr3_aa: CASSSTPYWTGSSYNEQFF
cdr3_length: 14; v_call: TRBV10-1; j_call: TRBJ2-2; cdr3_aa: CASSESRAAGELFF
cdr3_length: 16; v_call: TRBV6-1; j_call: TRBJ2-7; cdr3_aa: CASSAVSRQLDHELYF
cdr3_length: 12; v_call: TRBV5-6; j_call: TRBJ2-7; cdr3_aa: CASSQGLLEQYF
cdr3_length: 15; v_call: TRBV6-5; j_call: TRBJ1-2; cdr3_aa: CASSFYRGRGDGYTF
cdr3_length: 16; v_call: TRBV4-2; j_call: TRBJ2-5; cdr3_aa: CASSQDRRGRQETQYF
cdr3_length: 14; v_call: TRBV4-1; j_call: TRBJ2-7; cdr3_aa: CASSSSGGAFEQYF
cdr3_length: 12; v_call: TRBV4-1; j_call: TRBJ1-5; cdr3_aa: CASSQGGQPQHF
cdr3_length: 18; v_call: TRBV7-9; j_call: TRBJ2-1; cdr3_aa: CASSLRQATGGGYNEQFF
cdr3_length: 15; v_call: TRBV19; j_call: TRBJ2-3; cdr3_aa: CASSEGGASTDTQYF
cdr3_length: 15; v_call: TRBV10-3; j_call: TRBJ1-1; cdr3_aa: CAISDPTTGLAEAFF
cdr3_length: 14; v_call: TRBV7-6; j_call: TRBJ1-1; cdr3_aa: CASSLGTGNTEAFF
cdr3_length: 18; v_call: TRBV4-1; j_call: TRBJ1-2; cdr3_aa: CASSQAWMRQGYDYGYTF
cdr3_length: 13; v_call: TRBV6-5; j_call: TRBJ2-7; cdr3_aa: CASSYSWAYEQYF
cdr3_length: 14; v_call: TRBV9; j_call: TRBJ2-3; cdr3_aa: CASSVAVSTDTQYF
cdr3_length: 13; v_call: TRBV29-1; j_call: TRBJ1-5; cdr3_aa: CSVAGNSNQPQHF
cdr3_length: 14; v_call: TRBV7-8; j_call: TRBJ2-2; cdr3_aa: CASSLDSNTGELFF
cdr3_length: 14; v_call: TRBV11-2; j_call: TRBJ2-2; cdr3_aa: CASSADSNTGELFF
cdr3_length: 16; v_call: TRBV6-6; j_call: TRBJ2-3; cdr3_aa: CASSYQGSEREDTQYF
cdr3_length: 14; v_call: TRBV19; j_call: TRBJ2-3; cdr3_aa: CASSDLGGRDTQYF
cdr3_length: 16; v_call: TRBV4-1; j_call: TRBJ1-2; cdr3_aa: CASSQEARQQPYGYTF
cdr3_length: 16; v_call: TRBV19; j_call: TRBJ2-1; cdr3_aa: CASSPDSGSFHNEQFF
cdr3_length: 15; v_call: TRBV5-6; j_call: TRBJ2-1; cdr3_aa: CASSLTSGVVNEQFF
cdr3_length: 16; v_call: TRBV12-5; j_call: TRBJ2-3; cdr3_aa: CASGLVLGSGLDTQYF
cdr3_length: 12; v_call: TRBV4-1; j_call: TRBJ1-1; cdr3_aa: CASTHRDGEAFF
cdr3_length: 15; v_call: TRBV4-1; j_call: TRBJ2-3; cdr3_aa: CASSQEILLASTQYF
cdr3_length: 14; v_call: TRBV5-6; j_call: TRBJ2-7; cdr3_aa: CASSPWDIPHEQYF
cdr3_length: 14; v_call: TRBV19; j_call: TRBJ1-2; cdr3_aa: CASSSPGYGYGYTF
cdr3_length: 14; v_call: TRBV23-1; j_call: TRBJ2-5; cdr3_aa: CASSQSADYKTQYF
cdr3_length: 16; v_call: TRBV7-2; j_call: TRBJ2-5; cdr3_aa: CASSPRGLAAQETQYF
cdr3_length: 16; v_call: TRBV6-5; j_call: TRBJ2-3; cdr3_aa: CASSYRRLAGTDTQYF
cdr3_length: 17; v_call: TRBV4-1; j_call: TRBJ2-1; cdr3_aa: CASSQAGGGFSFNEQFF